Listed below are T cell receptor beta chains from one sample, sequenced in a study of human T cells and chemical hapten exposure. MiXCR, run by TCRdb on the RACE reads, gives a single entry per CDR3 protein. The repertoire holds just over 350,000 distinct CDR3 sequences, with around 6% as singletons. The material was whole blood, obtained in connection with sensitization to the hapten diphenylcyclopropenone (DPC). All receptors derive from a woman in her late teens or twenties with alopecia areata. Some clones in this sample may be carry-over from other donors' samples. Each CDR3 is given with its conserved first and last residue. Where a row states a size, it is once, few, many or the class of an expanded clone; other rows omit it.

V gene,clone size,J gene,CDR3 protein
TRBV29-1,many,TRBJ2-3,CSVEDFIGDTQYF
TRBV20-1,few,TRBJ2-3,CSARPPGTSDPTQYF
TRBV28,NA,TRBJ2-1,CASSYGNEQFF
TRBV20-1,NA,TRBJ1-6,CSARDGEDSPLHF
TRBV29-1,many,TRBJ1-2,CSVDYGYTF
TRBV19,few,TRBJ1-5,CASGRGLTHQPQHF
TRBV29-1,many,TRBJ2-2,CSVEDHGQRNTGELFF
TRBV6-2/TRBV6-3,many,TRBJ1-2,CASRRTGTSYGYTF
TRBV13,many,TRBJ1-4,CASSIPTGGAEKLFF
TRBV5-1,many,TRBJ1-2,CASSLGAGYGYTF
TRBV7-9,many,TRBJ2-7,CASTPSAGAYEQYF
TRBV20-1,many,TRBJ2-3,CSALQRDRTDTQYF
TRBV4-3,few,TRBJ2-7,CASSQDTGDSYEQYF
TRBV5-1,many,TRBJ1-1,CASSSLGTANTEAFF
TRBV19,NA,TRBJ2-1,CASSHDRGQNEQFF
TRBV7-2,many,TRBJ1-1,CASSSTGTMNTEAFF
TRBV3-1,NA,TRBJ2-2,CASSPQPYPPELFF
TRBV20-1,many,TRBJ2-3,CSAWAGGTDTQYF
TRBV25-1,many,TRBJ2-4,CASSVGSGQGEAKNIQYF
TRBV5-4,NA,TRBJ2-5,CASSSGLKQETQYF
TRBV14,many,TRBJ1-4,CASSQDPAGQGGDNEKLFF
TRBV9,many,TRBJ1-3,CASSVGDTIYF
TRBV29-1,NA,TRBJ2-2,CSVPSPTGMSTGELFF
TRBV20-1,NA,TRBJ2-3,CSAGGTGSVADTQYF
TRBV2,few,TRBJ2-3,CASTRRAGEYTDTQYF
TRBV20-1,NA,TRBJ2-2,CSARVAGSNTGELFF
TRBV12-3/TRBV12-4,few,TRBJ2-1,CASRPWTSGGTTWNEQFF
TRBV9,few,TRBJ1-1,CASRGKQGLKTEAFF
TRBV4-2,few,TRBJ2-2,CASSRQGSVSGELFF
TRBV4-3,NA,TRBJ1-2,CASSQDPRVWTGLGYTF
TRBV6-1,NA,TRBJ1-5,CASSELAGRISQPQHF
TRBV5-6,few,TRBJ2-5,CASSSAGQTQETQYF
TRBV7-9,NA,TRBJ1-2,CASSSDRAGYGYTF
TRBV19,NA,TRBJ2-3,CASSFRLAGGTTDTQYF
TRBV5-1,NA,TRBJ2-2,CASSLDAQGNAGELFF
TRBV19,NA,TRBJ1-5,CASSIIGTRSNQPQHF
TRBV4-3,NA,TRBJ2-5,CASSQILADQETQYF
TRBV12-3/TRBV12-4,many,TRBJ1-1,CASSFGTGNTEAFF
TRBV4-3,few,TRBJ1-2,CASSQDGYSDGYTF
TRBV6-6,many,TRBJ1-5,CASSRTIGGNQPQHF
TRBV19,few,TRBJ2-3,CASSRSTSSDTQYF
TRBV10-3,NA,TRBJ2-7,CAISWTGGQYEQYF
TRBV19,NA,TRBJ2-5,CASSINGQGRGETQYF
TRBV5-1,few,TRBJ2-3,CASSLAVAGGVADTQYF
TRBV6-5,NA,TRBJ1-1,CASSYSGQPMGAFF
TRBV7-2,NA,TRBJ2-5,CASSPSGGPNVQTQYF
TRBV7-6,many,TRBJ2-2,CASSPRQGQGNTGELFF